This record covers a single T cell receptor (beta chain). The clone's antigen remains unknown. No per-base quality is available; no much larger clone lies one base away. This sample stems from a study of T cell responses to AZD1222 COVID-19 vaccine (dated by TCRdb to the early 2020s). Turning to the overall study: AZD1222 recipients with second doses at about 4 weeks or about 12 weeks were pooled, because spike-specific TCR depth and breadth did not differ between schedules. Trial participants were enrolled by age into 18-55, 56-69 and 70-plus year subgroups, with approximately 150, 30 and 60 TCR-sequenced participants respectively. TCR sequencing was performed for 230 to 250 trial participants, of whom some 200 were given two doses of AZD1222 and around 25 were given two doses of MenACWY control vaccine.

Summary of the overall study and its limitations: Only five to seven AZD1222 recipients were SARS-CoV-2 seropositive at baseline, limiting conclusions about previously exposed vaccinees. After two AZD1222 doses, both the breadth and the depth of spike-specific TCRs were significantly higher than at day 0 and than in MenACWY recipients. Because no day 14 peak-response samples were available, repertoires were characterized only after the peak T cell response. Most participants were white British and females outnumbered males, and the authors suggested that clonal diversity may have been underestimated. The vaccine-associated CD4 TCRs covered the entire spike protein, and the dominant responses fell in regions 160-218 and 743-854. In the small 56-69-year group, the increase in depth fell short of significance, most likely because of low power. Nearly half of unique spike-specific TCRs reportedly recognized epitopes outside regions mutated in the B.1.351 and B.1.1.7 variants.

The CDR3 regions of human TCRbeta chains were analyzed by immunosequencing. For the original study's pipeline: TCRs in the repertoires were matched against a reference library of SARS-CoV-2-specific TCRs that had been generated with the MIRA antigen-specificity platform. Breadth was defined as the fraction of unique TCRs that were SARS-CoV-2-associated, and depth was defined as the fraction of total T cells that were SARS-CoV-2-associated. Using the MIRA data, every spike-specific TCR was mapped to the spike region that the TCR reacted to and assigned to either a CD4 or a CD8 class. Log10-transformed breadth and depth values were compared by one-way ANOVA with Sidak's multiple comparisons tests. TCRdb limited this immuneACCESS table to in-frame rearrangements with V and J called. A share of clones is missing; checked studies link under half to unresolved V genes, and the rest is unexplained. V and J calls and clone size come straight from that table; D and trimming were deduced from the DNA. This sample is represented by about 35,000 clones; about 88% of them were singletons. The ten largest account for approximately 6.5% of the sample.

The time point label here, explained by the study, means: baseline before first vaccination. Vaccinee samples came from UK trials COV001 and COV002, including a single-blind randomized controlled phase 2/3 trial of AZD1222 (ChAdOx1 nCoV-19) in healthy adults. Trial participant PBMC samples were collected at day 0 and day 28 after the second dose for TCRbeta chain sequencing. CDR1 SGDLS and CDR2 YYNGEE are derived from the germline V gene. V and J are truncated by 4 bases and 9 bases respectively, leaving an intervening sequence of 11 bases. Taken from cysteine to phenylalanine, the CDR3 has 13 residues. The only DNA kept is the CDR3, 39 bases in frame from the first base.

The chain uses TRBV9 and TRBJ1-6, with the D gene too uncertain to name. The sequence was collected from an adult in good health. The source was peripheral blood, collected on day 0 of AZD1222 vaccination. The nucleotides read TGTGCCAGCAGCTCAGGACTGGCTTCACCCCTCCACTTT. This is translated as CASSSGLASPLHF.